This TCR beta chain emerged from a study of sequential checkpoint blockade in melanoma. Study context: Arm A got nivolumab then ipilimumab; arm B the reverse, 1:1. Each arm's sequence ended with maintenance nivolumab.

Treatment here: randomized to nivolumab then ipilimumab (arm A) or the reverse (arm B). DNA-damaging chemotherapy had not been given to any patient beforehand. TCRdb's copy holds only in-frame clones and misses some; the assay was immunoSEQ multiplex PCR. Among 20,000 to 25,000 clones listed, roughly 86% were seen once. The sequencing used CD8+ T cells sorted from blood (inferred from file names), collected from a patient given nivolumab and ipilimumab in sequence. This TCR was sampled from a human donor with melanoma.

Here the CDR3 reads CASRTENEQFF. In DNA form, the CDR3 reads TGTGCCAGCAGGACAGAGAATGAGCAGTTCTTC. This chain uses TRBV6-5 with TRBJ2-1, with a tentative D call TRBD1 (5 bases). The CDR3 is 11 amino acids. Trimming removed 6 bases from V and 7 bases from J, with 7 bases in between. Germline loops: CDR1 MNHEY, CDR2 SVGAGI.